This T cell receptor beta chain emerged from a study of brain T cells in children with intractable seizures (dated by TCRdb to the early 2020s). As for the study more broadly: A NanoString immunology panel was first used to screen resected brain tissue from some 51 pediatric epilepsy surgery cases for immune gene transcripts. Among the roughly twelve selected surgery cases, eight also had pre-surgery blood sequenced, leaving four with brain tissue only.

This clone came up once. Its specific antigen is unknown. Base qualities are not recorded, but no much larger clone differs from it by a single base. At the DNA level, this CDR3 is encoded by other sequences in the same sample as well. Germline trimming amounts to 0 bases on V and 4 bases on J, with 1 as the count of junction bases outside the gene matches. Counted from cysteine to phenylalanine, this CDR3 has 15 amino acids. Only the CDR3 region is kept as DNA, spanning 45 bases read in frame from base 1. CDR1 and CDR2 (SGDLS, YYNGEE) derive from the germline V gene. Summary of the overall study and its limitations: Because pre- and post-surgery blood were sequenced to different depths, clones absent from the pre-surgery sample may reflect undersampling. Viral specificity was inferred only from CDR3 sequence similarity, and patients' HCMV serostatus was unknown.

The immunoSEQ assay was used to generate TCR beta chain sequences from genomic DNA. Under the source paper's analysis protocol: CDR3 sequences that did not begin with the conserved framework cysteine at position 104 were removed by hand. Clonality was calculated as one minus the normalized Shannon's Diversity Index, with values ranging from 0 (maximal diversity) to 1 (oligoclonal). To check whether a given CDR3 had different frequencies in two samples, for example brain versus blood, chi-squared comparison-of-proportions tests were used. Public clonotypes were identified by searching immuneACCESS, and similarity to known antiviral clonotypes was assessed with the VDJdb browser. TCRdb obtained this table from immuneACCESS and retained in-frame rearrangements with V and J assigned. These tables miss some clones; where compared with another copy, unresolved V genes account for less than half of the shortfall, and the remainder is unexplained. Clone size and V and J calls were adopted from that table, with D and trimming inferred from the DNA. The sample data list around 340,000 clones, and nearly 95% of these were observed just once. Clones ranked in the top ten supply 5% to 7% of the sample.

What this sample's time point label stands for: blood from clinic visit 5 months post-surgery; TSC patient then seizure free. Surgery cases with the highest brain T cell transcript signatures were selected for TCR beta chain sequencing of brain tissue and, where available, blood. Before surgery, the patients had been given at least one anti-epileptic drug. The TCR-sequenced patients were children whose drug-resistant epilepsy was caused by tuberous sclerosis complex, focal cortical dysplasia, Rasmussen encephalitis or hemimegalencephaly. Bulk genomic DNA was extracted from unsorted brain tissue and whole blood with the Monarch genomic DNA purification kit.

The sequence joins TRBV9 to TRBJ2-1, and 10 junctional nucleotides match TRBD1. Sequencing was performed on peripheral blood, taken less than 6 months after surgery. The TCR sequence derives from a boy under two years old with tuberous sclerosis and intractable seizures. In nucleotides, the sequence is TGTGCCAGCAGCGTAGGACAGGGGGCTTACAATGAGCAGTTCTTC. This yields the protein CASSVGQGAYNEQFF.